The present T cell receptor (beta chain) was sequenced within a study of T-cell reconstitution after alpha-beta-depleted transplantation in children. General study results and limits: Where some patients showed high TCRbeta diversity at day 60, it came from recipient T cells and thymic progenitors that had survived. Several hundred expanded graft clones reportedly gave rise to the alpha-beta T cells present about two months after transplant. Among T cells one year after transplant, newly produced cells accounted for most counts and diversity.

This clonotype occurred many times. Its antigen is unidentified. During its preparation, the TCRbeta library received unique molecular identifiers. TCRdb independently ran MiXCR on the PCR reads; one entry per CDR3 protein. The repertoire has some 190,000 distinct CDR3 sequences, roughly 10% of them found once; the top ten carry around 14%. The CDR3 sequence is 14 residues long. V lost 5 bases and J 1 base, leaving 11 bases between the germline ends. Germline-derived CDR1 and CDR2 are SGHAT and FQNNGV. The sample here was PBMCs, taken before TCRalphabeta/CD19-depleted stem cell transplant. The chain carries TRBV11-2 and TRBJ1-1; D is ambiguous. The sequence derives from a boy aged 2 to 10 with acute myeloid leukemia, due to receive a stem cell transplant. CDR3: CASSPSRTNTEAFF. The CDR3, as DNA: TGTGCCAGCAGCCCCTCAAGAACGAACACTGAAGCTTTCTTT.